The present T cell receptor beta chain was sequenced within a study of sequential checkpoint blockade in melanoma. This sample's treatment: randomized to nivolumab then ipilimumab (arm A) or the reverse (arm B). Sequencing was performed with immunoSEQ multiplex PCR; in TCRdb, only in-frame clones are kept and a portion is missing. The sample consists of some 5,100 clones, around 80% of them appearing once. This specimen was CD8+ T cells sorted from blood (inferred from file names), taken from a patient given nivolumab and ipilimumab in sequence. Receptors were obtained from a human donor with melanoma.

V gene TRBV5-1 combines with J gene TRBJ1-2, with 10 bases lining up with TRBD1. The CDR3 is 18 residues long. Per the germline V gene, CDR1 is SGHRS and CDR2 is YFSETQ. Trimming removed 0 bases from V and 4 bases from J; junction bases left unmatched: 12. The CDR3 DNA sequence: TGCGCCAGCAGCTTGGGTGCGGACAGGGGGGCCAGGAGCTATGGCTACACCTTC. It is translated as CASSLGADRGARSYGYTF.